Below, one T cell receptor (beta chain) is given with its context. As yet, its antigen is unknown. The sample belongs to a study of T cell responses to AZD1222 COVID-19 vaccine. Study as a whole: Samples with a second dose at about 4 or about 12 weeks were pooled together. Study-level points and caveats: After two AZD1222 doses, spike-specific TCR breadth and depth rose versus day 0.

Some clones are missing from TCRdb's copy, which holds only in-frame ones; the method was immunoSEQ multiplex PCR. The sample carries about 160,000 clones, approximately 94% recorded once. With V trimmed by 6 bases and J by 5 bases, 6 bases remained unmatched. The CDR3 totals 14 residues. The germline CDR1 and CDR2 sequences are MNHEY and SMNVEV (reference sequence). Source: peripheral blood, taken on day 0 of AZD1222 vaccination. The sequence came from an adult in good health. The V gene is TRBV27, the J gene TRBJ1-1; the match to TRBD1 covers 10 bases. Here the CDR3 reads CASSPGDRGTEAFF. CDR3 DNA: TGTGCCAGCAGCCCTGGGGACAGGGGTACTGAAGCTTTCTTT.